The 27 T cell receptor beta chains below come from one sample, sequenced in a study of T-cell reconstitution after alpha-beta-depleted transplantation in children. Unique molecular identifiers were used in preparing the TCRbeta library. MiXCR was run by TCRdb on the PCR reads, yielding one entry per CDR3 protein. This sample has about 980,000 distinct CDR3 sequences, with 25% to 35% found just once. Sequenced here: PBMCs, mostly from graft donor cells, sampled 360 days after TCRalphabeta/CD19-depleted stem cell transplant. All receptors derive from a boy in the first two years of life who had a stem cell transplant for SCID, so the T cells may come from the graft donor.

The sample holds a few counts of this clonotype. DNA of the CDR3: TGTGCCAGCAGTTTAGACCCGGGACTAGCGGGGTCAGATACGCAGTATTTT. This translates into CASSLDPGLAGSDTQYF. The chain employs TRBV12-3 or TRBV12-4 and TRBJ2-3; 13 positions match TRBD2. The length of the CDR3 is 17 residues. V lost 1 base to trimming and J lost 4 bases; unmatched junction nucleotides: 5.

The gene calls are TRBV2 and TRBJ2-3; a weak D match, TRBD2 (6 bases). Trimming left V 3 bases short and J 0 bases short, with 7 bases between. The CDR3 loop spans 14 amino acids. Germline values: CDR1 SNHLY, CDR2 FYNNEI. For the CDR3, the DNA is TGTGCCAGCAGTGAGCGGGGCAGCACAGATACGCAGTATTTT. Encoded protein: CASSERGSTDTQYF.

This clonotype turned up a few times. The chain links TRBV4-2 to TRBJ2-7; 9 bases map to TRBD1. In germline, CDR1 is LGHNA, CDR2 YNFKEQ. The CDR3 length is 16 residues. V lost 4 bases and J lost 1; bases outside the gene matches: 8. The DNA of the CDR3 is TGTGCCAGCAGCCCCTCCCGGGACAGGGCTTCCTACGAGCAGTACTTC. Amino acids: CASSPSRDRASYEQYF.

The chain couples TRBV29-1 to TRBJ1-1; D is unclear. Per the germline V gene, CDR1 is SQVTM and CDR2 is ANQGSEA. CDR3 length: 14 residues. V was shortened by 4 bases and J by 0 bases, with 12 bases between the two germline ends. In nucleotides, the CDR3 is TGCAGCGTTGCGGAACGGCTCATGAACACTGAAGCTTTCTTT. Protein: CSVAERLMNTEAFF.

The J gene is TRBJ2-5, the V gene TRBV4-3; TRBD2 matches 9 bases. Germline V gene data show CDR1 as LGHNA and CDR2 as YSLEER. The trim removed 0 bases at V and 5 bases at J, leaving 10 bases unmatched. The CDR3 is 17 amino acids. CDR3 in DNA: TGCGCCAGCAGCCAAGAAAGGGGCGGGGGGGCCATTGAGACCCAGTACTTC. Amino acids: CASSQERGGGAIETQYF.

In its sample, this clonotype was seen a few times. The rearrangement links TRBV5-8 to TRBJ2-7; D gene uncertain. The CDR3 is 16 amino acids. The V end lost 0 bases, the J end lost 6 bases, and 19 bases lay between the germline ends. Germline V lookup: CDR1 SGHTS, CDR2 YDEGEE. In DNA, the CDR3 is TGTGCCAGCAGCTTGGCCCTCTTGGGTTCCTTCTTCGAGCAGTACTTC. It yields the protein CASSLALLGSFFEQYF.

The chain carries TRBV20-1 and TRBJ2-3; D possibly matches TRBD1 or TRBD2 (6 bases each). The germline CDR1 and CDR2 sequences are DFQATT and SNEGSKA (reference sequence). The V end was cut by 6 bases, the J end by 4 bases, with 8 bases between. The CDR3 is 11 amino acids. CDR3 in DNA: TGCAGTGCGGGGGGCTCAGATACGCAGTATTTT. Protein: CSAGGSDTQYF.

The CDR3 coding sequence is TGCAGTGCTAGAGATTGGTGGACAGCCCAAGAGACCCAGTACTTC. It translates to CSARDWWTAQETQYF. This chain links TRBV20-1 with TRBJ2-5; possibly TRBD1 for D (6 bases). Germline CDR1 is DFQATT and CDR2 is SNEGSKA (reference sequence). The CDR3 has 15 amino acids. V was pared by 0 bases and J by 1 base, with 12 bases between.

The table lists this clonotype with a few counts. This chain connects TRBV6-6 to TRBJ2-7; D is uncertain. The CDR3 contains 12 residues. CDR1 and CDR2 from the germline V gene are MNHNY and SVGAGI (reference sequence). The V and J ends lost 8 bases and 3 bases respectively, with 11 bases between them. The CDR3 DNA follows: TGTGCCAGCCGGGCCACGCTCTACGAGCAGTACTTC. Translating it yields CASRATLYEQYF.

This chain connects TRBV6-4 to TRBJ1-1; D gene ambiguous. The CDR3 runs 14 residues. V was pared by 4 bases and J by 1 base, with 10 bases between. The germline CDR1 and CDR2 sequences are MRHNA and SNTAGT. The CDR3 sequence: CASSGLRENTEAFF. The CDR3 nucleotides read TGTGCCAGCAGTGGCCTTAGAGAGAACACTGAAGCTTTCTTT.

The chain has TRBV20-1 and TRBJ2-7, with 10 bases lining up with TRBD2. CDR3 length: 14 amino acids. Unmatched junction bases numbered 8, after V lost 6 bases and J lost 3 bases. Germline V gene data show CDR1 as DFQATT and CDR2 as SNEGSKA (reference sequence). The CDR3 coding sequence is TGCAGTGCACCTAGCGGGGGAAGTTACTACGAGCAGTACTTC. Its protein product is CSAPSGGSYYEQYF.

The CDR3 loop is CASSTLGGPDQPQHF. The CDR3, as DNA: TGTGCCAGCTCAACACTAGGGGGTCCCGATCAGCCCCAGCATTTT. The chain uses TRBV18 and TRBJ1-5, with D tentatively TRBD1 (6 bases). The CDR3 spans 15 residues. V shed 5 bases and J shed 5 bases, with 16 bases lying between them. Germline loops: CDR1 KGHSH, CDR2 LQKENI.

This clonotype turned up a few times. This rearrangement joins TRBV5-1 to TRBJ2-5; maybe TRBD2 (6 bases). CDR3 length equals 14 residues. Trimming stripped 3 bases from V and 1 base from J, with 10 bases between. CDR1 is SGHRS, CDR2 YFSETQ, per germline. CDR3 sequence (DNA): TGCGCCAGCAGCTGGGCGGGGATCCAAGAGACCCAGTACTTC. Its translation is CASSWAGIQETQYF.

This clonotype turned up a few times. The rearrangement uses TRBV11-2 and TRBJ2-1; no clear D gene. CDR3 size: 13 residues. V was pared by 1 base and J by 12 bases, with 13 bases between. CDR1 and CDR2 (germline): SGHAT, FQNNGV. The CDR3, as DNA: TGTGCCAGCAGCTTAGTCATGGAAGTGGGGCAGTTCTTC. Translated, it gives CASSLVMEVGQFF. Based on the CDR3 plus reference TRBV11-2 and TRBJ2-1, the full variable domain is EAGVAQSPRYKIIEKRQSVAFWCNPISGHATLYWYQQILGQGPKLLIQFQNNGVVDDSQLPKDRFSAERLKGVDSTLKIQPAKLEDSAVYLCASSLVMEVGQFFGPGTRLTVL.

The chain combines TRBV20-1 with TRBJ1-1; D is perhaps TRBD1 (6 bases). CDR3 length equals 12 residues. The germline gives CDR1 DFQATT, CDR2 SNEGSKA (reference sequence). The V gene lost 6 bases and the J gene lost 5 bases, with 13 bases spanning the gap. CDR3 DNA: TGCAGTGCACAGGGACGAGGGACTGAAGCTTTCTTT. This gives the protein CSAQGRGTEAFF.

V and J are TRBV5-1 and TRBJ2-6; D gene uncertain. Germline CDR1 and CDR2: SGHRS and YFSETQ. V lost 5 bases and J 2 bases, leaving 11 bases between the germline ends. The CDR3 is 15 amino acids. The CDR3 region has the DNA TGCGCCAGCAGTTTTTCAATAACTGGGGCCAACGTCCTGACTTTC. This gives the protein CASSFSITGANVLTF. Full variable domain (outside the CDR3, taken from reference TRBV5-1 and TRBJ2-6): KAGVTQTPRYLIKTRGQQVTLSCSPISGHRSVSWYQQTPGQGLQFLFEYFSETQRNKGNFPGRFSGRQFSNSRSEMNVSTLELGDSALYLCASSFSITGANVLTFGAGSRLTVL.

V and J are TRBV20-1 and TRBJ2-5; possibly TRBD2 for D (5 bases). Germline V gene lookup returns CDR1 DFQATT and CDR2 SNEGSKA (reference sequence). V lost 3 bases, J lost 6 bases, and 17 bases lay in between. The CDR3 length is 14 residues. In DNA form, the CDR3 reads TGCAGTGCTAGCGCTAGCCAGCACTTAAAGACCCAGTACTTC. Amino acid sequence: CSASASQHLKTQYF.

The chain links TRBV20-1 to TRBJ2-7; D unresolved. Germline assignment: CDR1 DFQATT and CDR2 SNEGSKA (reference sequence). V was shortened by 5 bases and J by 6 bases, with 17 bases between the two germline ends. CDR3 size: 13 residues. For the CDR3, the DNA is TGCAGTGCTGGAACGACGATTAACGGCGAGCAGTACTTC. It codes for CSAGTTINGEQYF.

This clonotype has more than one count but fewer than ten. The chain employs TRBV20-1 and TRBJ1-4; D is perhaps TRBD1 (5 bases). The CDR3 totals 15 residues. Per the germline V gene, CDR1 is DFQATT and CDR2 is SNEGSKA (reference sequence). V lost 5 bases and J lost 8, with 21 bases in between. The CDR3 bases are TGCAGTGCTGAGCTCCCGGGGGGAGGAAACGAAAAACTGTTTTTT. Protein sequence: CSAELPGGGNEKLFF.

This rearrangement joins TRBV12-3 or TRBV12-4 to TRBJ2-3; no clear D. Trimming cost V 8 bases and J 4 bases, with 10 bases left between them. CDR3 length equals 12 residues. The CDR3 loop reads CASSAVPDTQYF. The CDR3 region has the DNA TGTGCCAGCTCAGCCGTCCCAGATACGCAGTATTTT.

The chain combines TRBV5-1 with TRBJ2-3; 11 bases are shared with TRBD2. Germline V gene lookup returns CDR1 SGHRS and CDR2 YFSETQ. J lost 2 bases, V lost 2 bases, and 4 bases had no gene match. This CDR3 has 16 residues. CDR3 DNA sequence: TGCGCCAGCAGCTTAGCGACTAGCGGGGCCACAGATACGCAGTATTTT. It translates to CASSLATSGATDTQYF.

V is TRBV12-3 or TRBV12-4 and J is TRBJ2-1; 7 bases align to TRBD1. The CDR3 consists of 12 residues. Trimming removed 5 bases from V and 10 bases from J; junction bases left unmatched: 5. The chain's CDR3 is CASSPGTVEQFF. CDR3 DNA: TGTGCCAGCAGTCCCGGGACAGTCGAGCAGTTCTTC.

This rearrangement joins TRBV24-1 to TRBJ2-3; D uncertain. The CDR3 runs 15 residues. V was trimmed by 4 bases and J by 0 bases, leaving 10 bases between them. Germline loops: CDR1 KGHDR, CDR2 SFDVKD. CDR3 coding DNA: TGTGCCACCAGTGACCTCAAGACCAGCACAGATACGCAGTATTTT. It specifies CATSDLKTSTDTQYF.

This clonotype has more than one count but fewer than ten. This chain links TRBV20-1 with TRBJ2-3; the D gene is possibly TRBD2 (5 bases). Germline CDR1 DFQATT, CDR2 SNEGSKA (reference sequence). Trimming removed 6 bases from V and 2 bases from J, with 15 bases in between. The CDR3 has 14 amino acids. Here the CDR3 DNA reads TGCAGTGCCCGCCGACTATGGCCCACAGATACGCAGTATTTT. Translated: CSARRLWPTDTQYF.

The chain uses TRBV5-5 and TRBJ2-3; 7 bases are shared with TRBD1. Trimming took 1 base from V and 2 from J; bases not matched to a gene: 10. Germline V gene data show CDR1 as SGHKS and CDR2 as YYEKEE (reference sequence). This CDR3 has 17 amino acids. The CDR3, as DNA: TGTGCCAGCAGCTTGAAGGGGGCCCGACCTTTCACAGATACGCAGTATTTT. It yields the protein CASSLKGARPFTDTQYF.

This chain links TRBV7-3 with TRBJ2-1; perhaps TRBD1 as D (6 bases). V was cut by 0 bases and J by 6 bases, with 15 bases left in between. The CDR3 has 16 residues. The germline V gene encodes CDR1 SGHTA and CDR2 FQGTGA. In nucleotides, the CDR3 is TGTGCCAGCAGCTTAACCGGCCCCCCCAGGGGCAATGAGCAGTTCTTC. Translated: CASSLTGPPRGNEQFF.

The J gene is TRBJ2-7, the V gene TRBV5-1; possible D gene TRBD2, 6 bases. Germline values: CDR1 SGHRS, CDR2 YFSETQ. Deletions cut 5 bases from V and 5 bases from J, with 14 bases between. This CDR3 contains 13 residues. The chain's CDR3 is CASSPGTLNEQYF. The CDR3 DNA is TGCGCCAGCAGTCCCGGGACTCTGAACGAGCAGTACTTC.